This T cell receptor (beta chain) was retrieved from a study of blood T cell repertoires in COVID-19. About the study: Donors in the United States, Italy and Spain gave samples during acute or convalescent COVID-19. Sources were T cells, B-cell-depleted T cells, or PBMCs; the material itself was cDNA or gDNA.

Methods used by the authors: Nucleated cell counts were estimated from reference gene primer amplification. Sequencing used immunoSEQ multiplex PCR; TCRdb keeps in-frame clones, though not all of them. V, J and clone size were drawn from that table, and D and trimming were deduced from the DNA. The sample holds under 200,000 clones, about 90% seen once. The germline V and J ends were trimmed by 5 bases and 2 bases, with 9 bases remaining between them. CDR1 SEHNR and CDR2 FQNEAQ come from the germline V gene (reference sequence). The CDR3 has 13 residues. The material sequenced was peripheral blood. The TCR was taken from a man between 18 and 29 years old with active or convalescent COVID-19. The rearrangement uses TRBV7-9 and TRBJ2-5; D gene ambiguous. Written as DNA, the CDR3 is TGTGCCAGCAGCCTGACACGTCAAGAGACCCAGTACTTC. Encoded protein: CASSLTRQETQYF.